Described below is a single TCR beta chain sequence and its context. The target of this receptor is not known. Per-base qualities were not stored, and no clone one base away is much larger. The instrument given in TCRdb is Illumina HiSeq 1500. The public reads were reanalyzed by TCRdb: fastp trimming at Q25, MiXCR alignment, in-frame beta chains only. Merged by CDR3 protein, the rows form single entries marked with the most common genes and DNA. Present in this sample are 7,500 to 9,000 distinct CDR3 sequences, roughly 49% of which were seen just once. Approximately 75% of the sample belongs to the ten largest clones. The data derive from a study of T cell repertoires in cytomegalovirus infection (dated by TCRdb to between 2018 and 2021). Broadly, across the study: Because public TCR beta signatures pointed to carriage of CMV infection together with the matching HLA type, the HLA type of each donor mattered for the analysis. Results and caveats for the whole study, not just this receptor: Cumulative frequency of public TCR beta family members discriminated carriers of CMV infection plus the relevant HLA type in this cohort and an independent approximately 350-donor cohort. In the ex vivo response, HLA-C-restricted CMV-specific TCR beta clonotypes were dominant, and in two of eight donors the single most frequent clonotype came from this HLA-C-restricted group.

The germline V gene (reference sequence) sets CDR1 to SEHNR and CDR2 to FQNEAQ. Trimming costs V 5 bases and J 0 bases, and their ends lie 13 bases apart. Measured from the cysteine to the phenylalanine, the CDR3 is 15 residues long. Of all the DNA, just the CDR3 is kept, 45 bases in frame from base 1. Sequenced: PBMCs, sequenced either directly or after in vitro stimulation (not recorded which). This clonotype was sampled from a human donor in good health (CMV status not recorded). Some clones in this sample may be carry-over from other donors' samples. In this chain, TRBV7-9 is recombined with TRBJ1-1; TRBD1 is a possible D gene, resting on 6 matching bases. Read as DNA, the sequence is TGTGCCAGCAGCCCGCAGGCAGGGGTGAACACTGAAGCTTTCTTT. It translates to CASSPQAGVNTEAFF.